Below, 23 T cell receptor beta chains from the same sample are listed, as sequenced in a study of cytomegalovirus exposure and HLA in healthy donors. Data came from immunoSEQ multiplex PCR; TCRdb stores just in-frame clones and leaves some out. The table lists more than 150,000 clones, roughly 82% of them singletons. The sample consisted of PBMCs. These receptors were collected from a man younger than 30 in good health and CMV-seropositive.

As DNA, the CDR3 is TGCGCCAGCAGCTCTGGGACAGGGAAGGTTTTGGGGACTAGGGATGAGCAGTTCTTC. Its translation is CASSSGTGKVLGTRDEQFF. This chain connects TRBV5-1 to TRBJ2-1; D is possibly TRBD1 (9 bases). The CDR3 spans 19 residues. The germline V and J ends were trimmed by 3 bases and 8 bases, with 30 bases remaining between them. Germline-derived CDR1 and CDR2 are SGHRS and YFSETQ.

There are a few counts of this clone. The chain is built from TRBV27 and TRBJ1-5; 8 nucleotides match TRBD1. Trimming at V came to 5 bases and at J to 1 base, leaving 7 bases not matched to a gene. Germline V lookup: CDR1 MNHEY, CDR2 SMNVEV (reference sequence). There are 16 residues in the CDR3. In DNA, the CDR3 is TGTGCCAGCAGTATACACCAGGGGGCCAGCAATCAGCCCCAGCATTTT. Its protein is CASSIHQGASNQPQHF.

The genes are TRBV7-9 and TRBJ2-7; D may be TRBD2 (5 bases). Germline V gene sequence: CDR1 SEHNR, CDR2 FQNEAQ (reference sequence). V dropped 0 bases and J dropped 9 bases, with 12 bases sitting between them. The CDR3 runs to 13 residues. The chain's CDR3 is CASSLAGSVGQYF. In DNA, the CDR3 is TGTGCCAGCAGCTTAGCGGGGAGCGTCGGGCAGTACTTC.

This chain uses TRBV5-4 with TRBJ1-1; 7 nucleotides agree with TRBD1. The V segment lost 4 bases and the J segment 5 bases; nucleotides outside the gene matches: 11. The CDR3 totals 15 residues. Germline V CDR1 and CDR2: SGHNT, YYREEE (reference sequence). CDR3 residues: CASSPRWGRGTEAFF. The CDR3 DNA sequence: TGTGCCAGCAGCCCGCGGTGGGGCAGGGGGACTGAAGCTTTCTTT.

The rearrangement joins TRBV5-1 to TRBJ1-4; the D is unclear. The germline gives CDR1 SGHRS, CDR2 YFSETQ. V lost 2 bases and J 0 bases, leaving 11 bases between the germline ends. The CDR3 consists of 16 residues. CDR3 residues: CASSFGRSPTNEKLFF. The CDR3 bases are TGCGCCAGCAGCTTCGGCAGGTCTCCAACTAATGAAAAACTGTTTTTT.

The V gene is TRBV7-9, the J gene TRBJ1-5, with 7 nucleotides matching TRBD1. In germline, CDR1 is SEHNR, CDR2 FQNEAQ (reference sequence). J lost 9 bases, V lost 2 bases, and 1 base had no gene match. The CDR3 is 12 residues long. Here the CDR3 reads CASSLPGGPQHF. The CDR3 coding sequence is TGTGCCAGCAGCTTACCAGGGGGGCCCCAGCATTTT.

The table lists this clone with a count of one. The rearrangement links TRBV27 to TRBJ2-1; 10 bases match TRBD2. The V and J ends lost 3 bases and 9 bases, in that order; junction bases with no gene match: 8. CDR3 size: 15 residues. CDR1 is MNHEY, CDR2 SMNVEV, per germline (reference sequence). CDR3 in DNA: TGTGCCAGCAGTTTGGCTAGCGGGAGTAGCAGTGAGCAGTTCTTC. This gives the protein CASSLASGSSSEQFF.

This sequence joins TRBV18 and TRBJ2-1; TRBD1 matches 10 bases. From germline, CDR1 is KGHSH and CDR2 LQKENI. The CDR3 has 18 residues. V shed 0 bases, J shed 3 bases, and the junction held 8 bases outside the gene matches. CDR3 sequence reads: CASSPPIGTGENYNEQFF. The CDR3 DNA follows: TGTGCCAGCTCACCACCAATAGGGACAGGGGAAAACTACAATGAGCAGTTCTTC.

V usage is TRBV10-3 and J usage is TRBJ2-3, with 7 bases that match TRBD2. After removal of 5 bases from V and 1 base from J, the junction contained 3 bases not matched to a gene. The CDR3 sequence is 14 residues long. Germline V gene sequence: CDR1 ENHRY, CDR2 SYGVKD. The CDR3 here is CAISPSGGTDTQYF. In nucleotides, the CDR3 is TGTGCCATCAGTCCTAGCGGAGGCACAGATACGCAGTATTTT.

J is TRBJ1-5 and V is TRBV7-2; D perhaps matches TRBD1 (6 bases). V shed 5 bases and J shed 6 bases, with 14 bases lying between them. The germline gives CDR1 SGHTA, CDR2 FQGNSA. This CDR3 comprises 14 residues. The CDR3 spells CASSPGVSGQPQHF. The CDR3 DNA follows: TGTGCCAGCAGCCCAGGGGTTTCGGGTCAGCCCCAGCATTTT.

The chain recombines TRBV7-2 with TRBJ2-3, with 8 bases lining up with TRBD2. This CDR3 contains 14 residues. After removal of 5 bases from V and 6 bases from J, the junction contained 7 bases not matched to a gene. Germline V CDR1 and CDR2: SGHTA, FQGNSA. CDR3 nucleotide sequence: TGTGCCAGCAGCGACAGGACGGGAGGGGATACGCAGTATTTT. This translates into CASSDRTGGDTQYF.

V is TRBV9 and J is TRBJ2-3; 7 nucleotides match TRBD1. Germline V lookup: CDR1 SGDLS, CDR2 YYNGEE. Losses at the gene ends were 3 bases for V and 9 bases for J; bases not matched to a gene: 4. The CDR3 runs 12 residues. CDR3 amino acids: CASSDPTGTQYF. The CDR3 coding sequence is TGTGCCAGCAGCGACCCGACAGGGACGCAGTATTTT.

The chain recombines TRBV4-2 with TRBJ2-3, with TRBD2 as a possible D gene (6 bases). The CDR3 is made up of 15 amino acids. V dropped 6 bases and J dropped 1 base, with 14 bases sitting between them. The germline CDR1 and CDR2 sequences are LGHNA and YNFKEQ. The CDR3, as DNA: TGTGCCAGCAGTCCAAGTTCGGGGGGCACAGATACGCAGTATTTT. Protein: CASSPSSGGTDTQYF.

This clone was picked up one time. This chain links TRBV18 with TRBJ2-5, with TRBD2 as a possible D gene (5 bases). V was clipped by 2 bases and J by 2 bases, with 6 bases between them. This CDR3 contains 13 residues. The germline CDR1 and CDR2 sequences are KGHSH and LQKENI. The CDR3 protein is CASSPTGQETQYF. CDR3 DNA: TGTGCCAGCTCACCAACGGGGCAAGAGACCCAGTACTTC.

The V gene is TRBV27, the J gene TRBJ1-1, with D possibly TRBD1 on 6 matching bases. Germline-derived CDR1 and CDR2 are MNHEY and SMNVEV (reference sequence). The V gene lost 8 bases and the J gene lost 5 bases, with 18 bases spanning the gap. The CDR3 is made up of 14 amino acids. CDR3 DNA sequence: TGTGCCAGCGGGTCGGGGGGGGCGGGGACTGAAGCTTTCTTT. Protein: CASGSGGAGTEAFF.

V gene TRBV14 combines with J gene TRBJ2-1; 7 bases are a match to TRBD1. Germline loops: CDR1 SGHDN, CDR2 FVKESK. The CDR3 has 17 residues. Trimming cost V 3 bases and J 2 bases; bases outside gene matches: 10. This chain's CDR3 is CASSQLAGTDAYNEQFF. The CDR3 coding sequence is TGTGCCAGCAGCCAGCTGGCTGGGACAGATGCCTACAATGAGCAGTTCTTC. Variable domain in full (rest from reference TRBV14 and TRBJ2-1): EAGVTQFPSHSVIEKGQTVTLRCDPISGHDNLYWYRRVMGKEIKFLLHFVKESKQDESGMPNNRFLAERTGGTYSTLKVQPAELEDSGVYFCASSQLAGTDAYNEQFFGPGTRLTVL.

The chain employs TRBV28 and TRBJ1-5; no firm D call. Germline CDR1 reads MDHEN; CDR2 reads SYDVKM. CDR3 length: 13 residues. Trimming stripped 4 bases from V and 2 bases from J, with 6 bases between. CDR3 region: CASSSTRNQPQHF. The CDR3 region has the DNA TGTGCCAGCAGTTCCACACGCAATCAGCCCCAGCATTTT.

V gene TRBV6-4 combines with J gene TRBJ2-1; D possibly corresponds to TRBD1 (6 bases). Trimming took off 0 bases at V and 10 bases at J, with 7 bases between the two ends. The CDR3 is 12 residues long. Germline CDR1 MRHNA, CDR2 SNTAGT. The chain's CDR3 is CASSDSGTEQFF. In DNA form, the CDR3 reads TGTGCCAGCAGTGACTCGGGGACAGAGCAGTTCTTC.

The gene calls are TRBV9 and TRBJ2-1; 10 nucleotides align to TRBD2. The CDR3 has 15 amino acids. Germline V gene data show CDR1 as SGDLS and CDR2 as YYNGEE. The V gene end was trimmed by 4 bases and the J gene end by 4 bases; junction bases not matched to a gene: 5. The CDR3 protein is CASSSTSGVYNEQFF. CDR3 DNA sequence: TGTGCCAGCAGCTCTACTAGCGGGGTATACAATGAGCAGTTCTTC.

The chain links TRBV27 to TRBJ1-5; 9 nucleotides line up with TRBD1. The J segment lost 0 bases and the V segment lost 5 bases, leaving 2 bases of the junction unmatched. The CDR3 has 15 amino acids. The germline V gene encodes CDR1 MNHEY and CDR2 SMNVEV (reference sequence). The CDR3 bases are TGTGCCAGCAGTCCGGGACAGGGTAGCAATCAGCCCCAGCATTTT. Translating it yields CASSPGQGSNQPQHF.

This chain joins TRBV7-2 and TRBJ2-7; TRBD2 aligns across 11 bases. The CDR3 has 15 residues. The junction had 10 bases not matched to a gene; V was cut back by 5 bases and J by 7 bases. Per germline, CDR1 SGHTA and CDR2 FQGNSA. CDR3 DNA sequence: TGTGCCAGCAGCCCAACTAGCGGGGGAAAGGGGGAGCAGTACTTC. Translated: CASSPTSGGKGEQYF.

The CDR3 loop reads CASSQNRGNQPQHF. In nucleotides, the CDR3 is TGTGCCAGCAGCCAGAACAGGGGTAATCAGCCCCAGCATTTT. V is TRBV4-2 and J is TRBJ1-5; 7 positions match TRBD1. The V segment lost 3 bases and the J segment 4 bases; nucleotides outside the gene matches: 3. CDR3 length: 14 residues. CDR1 LGHNA and CDR2 YNFKEQ come from the germline V gene.

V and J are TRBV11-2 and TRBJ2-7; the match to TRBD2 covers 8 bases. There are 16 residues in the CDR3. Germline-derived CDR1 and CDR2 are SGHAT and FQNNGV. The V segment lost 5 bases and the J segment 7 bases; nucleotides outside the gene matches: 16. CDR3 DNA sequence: TGTGCCAGCAGCCGCCTTAGGGGGTTAGCGGGAACTGAGCAGTACTTC. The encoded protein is CASSRLRGLAGTEQYF.